This T cell receptor (beta chain) derives from a study of immune reconstitution after stem cell transplant in scleroderma. V was clipped by 6 bases and J by 5 bases; unmatched bases: 11. CDR3 length: 16 amino acids. In germline, CDR1 is DFQATT, CDR2 SNEGSKA (reference sequence). In TCRdb, the RT-PCR reads were re-called with MiXCR into one record per CDR3 protein. Of 2,000 to 2,500 distinct CDR3 sequences in the sample, 7.5% to 9% were seen once. This clonotype counts as medium-sized. V is TRBV20-1 and J is TRBJ2-1; 12 bases are a match to TRBD2. This specimen was acquired before or after autologous hematopoietic stem cell transplantation (not recorded which). This TCR was recovered from a male donor with systemic sclerosis. CDR3 amino acids: CSATPPRTSGNNEQFF. Here the CDR3 DNA reads TGCAGTGCCACCCCACCCAGGACTAGCGGGAACAATGAGCAGTTCTTC.